Below, 8 T cell receptor beta chains from the same sample are listed, as sequenced in a study of PD-1 blockade in mismatch repair-deficient tumors. The repertoire was sequenced with immunoSEQ multiplex PCR; TCRdb's copy has only in-frame clones and lacks some. The sample carries roughly 130,000 clones, 85% to 90% recorded once. The source was peripheral blood, collected 72 weeks after starting pembrolizumab. The receptors derive from an adult with mismatch repair-deficient cancer.

This clone has a handful of counts. This rearrangement joins TRBV21-1 to TRBJ1-1; no DNA check was done on the table's D call, TRBD1. TRBV21-1 is a recognized pseudogene. There are 14 residues in the CDR3. Here the CDR3 reads CASSKDRVNTEAFF. CDR3 DNA: TGTGCCAGCAGCAAAGACAGGGTGAACACTGAAGCTTTCTTT.

The chain has TRBV5-6 and TRBJ1-4; possibly TRBD1 for D (5 bases). The germline CDR1 and CDR2 sequences are SGHDT and YYEEEE. CDR3 length: 18 residues. V lost 4 bases, J lost 1 base, and 20 bases lay in between. The CDR3 coding sequence is TGTGCCAGCAGCCCAGACAGAGCCAACTCGGGAACTAATGAAAAACTGTTTTTT. It specifies CASSPDRANSGTNEKLFF. The variable domain in full, with the rest retrieved from reference TRBV5-6 and TRBJ1-4, is DAGVTQSPTHLIKTRGQQVTLRCSPKSGHDTVSWYQQALGQGPQFIFQYYEEEERQRGNFPDRFSGHQFPNYSSELNVNALLLGDSALYLCASSPDRANSGTNEKLFFGSGTQLSVL.

This sequence joins TRBV4-1 and TRBJ2-2; TRBD1 is a possible D gene (5 bases). This CDR3 contains 16 residues. Per germline, CDR1 MGHRA and CDR2 YSYEKL. The V gene lost 0 bases and the J gene lost 0 bases, with 8 bases spanning the gap. The CDR3 here is CASSQEGESNTGELFF. For the CDR3, the DNA is TGCGCCAGCAGCCAAGAAGGGGAATCGAACACCGGGGAGCTGTTTTTT.

J is TRBJ2-1 and V is TRBV4-1; possibly TRBD2 for D (5 bases). Trimming pared 4 bases from V and 4 bases from J, leaving 17 bases between. From germline, CDR1 is MGHRA and CDR2 YSYEKL. The CDR3 has 16 residues. CDR3 nucleotide sequence: TGCGCCAGCAGCCCAGCGGCAGCATCCCTTTACAATGAGCAGTTCTTC. It translates to CASSPAAASLYNEQFF.

As for this clone: A junction end diverges from the germline sequence, so it may reflect a read error. CDR3 amino acids: CASTESGTNEPHEQYF. The CDR3 region has the DNA TGTGCCAGCACTGAATCCGGGACAAACGAACCCCACGAGCAGTACTTC. This chain links TRBV6-1 with TRBJ2-7; tentatively, D is TRBD1 (6 bases). This CDR3 is built from 16 residues. Germline values: CDR1 MNHNS, CDR2 SASEGT.

The chain has TRBV5-6 and TRBJ1-2; 7 positions match TRBD1. The germline V gene has CDR1 SGHDT and CDR2 YYEEEE. The length of the CDR3 is 16 residues. V dropped 2 bases and J dropped 5; count of bases not matched to a gene: 12. The CDR3 here is CASSFGTDPLGYGYTF. The CDR3 DNA is TGTGCCAGCAGCTTTGGGACAGACCCCTTGGGGTATGGCTACACCTTC.

The chain employs TRBV25-1 and TRBJ2-5; 9 nucleotides match TRBD1. The germline gives CDR1 MGHDK, CDR2 SYGVNS. V was clipped by 3 bases and J by 3 bases; unmatched bases: 5. The CDR3 runs to 15 residues. CDR3 sequence: CASSDGDRGEETQYF. In DNA form, the CDR3 reads TGTGCCAGCAGTGACGGAGACAGGGGGGAAGAGACCCAGTACTTC.

This clone was picked up one time. The V call is TRBV5-1, the J call TRBJ1-1, with 10 bases matching TRBD1. V was clipped by 2 bases and J by 3 bases; unmatched bases: 1. The CDR3 runs to 14 residues. CDR1 and CDR2 from the germline V gene are SGHRS and YFSETQ. The CDR3 bases are TGCGCCAGCAGCTTCGGGACAGGGGACACTGAAGCTTTCTTT. It encodes CASSFGTGDTEAFF.